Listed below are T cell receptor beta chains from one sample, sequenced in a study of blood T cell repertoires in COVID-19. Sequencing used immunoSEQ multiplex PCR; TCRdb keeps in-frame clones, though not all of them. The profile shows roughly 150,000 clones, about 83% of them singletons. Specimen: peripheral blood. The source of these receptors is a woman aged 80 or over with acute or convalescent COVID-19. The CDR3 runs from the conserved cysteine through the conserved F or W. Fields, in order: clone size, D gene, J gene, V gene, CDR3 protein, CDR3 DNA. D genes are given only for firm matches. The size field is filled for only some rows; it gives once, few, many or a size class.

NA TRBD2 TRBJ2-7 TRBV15 CATSRDTGGQVPSYEQYF TGTGCCACCAGCAGAGATACGGGAGGGCAGGTCCCCTCCTACGAGCAGTACTTC
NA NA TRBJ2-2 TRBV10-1 CASSTTLTNTGELFF TGCGCCAGCAGTACGACACTTACGAACACCGGGGAGCTGTTTTTT
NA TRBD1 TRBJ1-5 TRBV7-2 CASSLDPGGQPQHF TGTGCCAGCAGCTTAGATCCAGGGGGGCAGCCCCAGCATTTT
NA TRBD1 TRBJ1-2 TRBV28 CATTNRGIGGYTF TGTGCCACCACTAACAGGGGGATTGGTGGCTACACCTTC
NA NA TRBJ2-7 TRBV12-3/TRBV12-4 CASSFGHPYEQYF TGTGCCAGCAGTTTCGGTCACCCCTACGAGCAGTACTTC
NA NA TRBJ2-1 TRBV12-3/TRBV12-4 CASSLSGLNEQFF TGTGCCAGCAGTTTATCAGGGCTCAATGAGCAGTTCTTC
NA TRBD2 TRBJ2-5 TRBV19 CASATWTSQETQYF TGTGCCAGTGCCACGTGGACTAGCCAAGAGACCCAGTACTTC
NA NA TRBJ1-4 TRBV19 CASNLRQDNEKLFF TGTGCCAGTAACCTGCGACAGGATAATGAAAAACTGTTTTTT
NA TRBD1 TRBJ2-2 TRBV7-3 CASSEDRQRKLFF TGTGCCAGCAGCGAGGACAGGCAGAGGAAGCTGTTTTTT
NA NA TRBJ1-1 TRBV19 CATLRNTEAFF TGTGCCACTTTGAGGAACACTGAAGCTTTCTTT
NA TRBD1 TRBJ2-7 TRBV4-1 CASSWDRGNEQYF TGCGCCAGCAGCTGGGACAGGGGCAACGAGCAGTACTTC
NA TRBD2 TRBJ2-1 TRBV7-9 CASSHTGGASYNEQFF TGTGCCAGCAGCCATACCGGGGGGGCCTCCTACAATGAGCAGTTCTTC
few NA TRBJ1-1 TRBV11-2 CASSLNSLNTEAFF TGTGCCAGCAGCTTAAACAGCCTGAACACTGAAGCTTTCTTT
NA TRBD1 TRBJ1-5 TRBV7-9 CASSLGQGGQPQHF TGTGCCAGCAGCTTAGGACAGGGGGGACAGCCCCAGCATTTT
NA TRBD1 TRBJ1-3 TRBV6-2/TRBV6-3 CASSDGTGTEGNTIYF TGTGCCAGCAGTGACGGGACAGGGACGGAGGGAAACACCATATATTTT
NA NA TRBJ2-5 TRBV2 CASSPRRQETQYF TGTGCCAGCAGTCCCCGCAGGCAAGAGACCCAGTACTTC
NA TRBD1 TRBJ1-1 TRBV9 CASTGRGDRGLTEAFF TGTGCCAGCACCGGTAGGGGGGACAGGGGGCTTACTGAAGCTTTCTTT
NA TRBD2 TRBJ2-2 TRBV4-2 CASSQGTSGGNTGELFF TGTGCCAGCAGCCAAGGGACTAGCGGGGGGAACACCGGGGAGCTGTTTTTT
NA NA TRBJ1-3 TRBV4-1 CASSQGTFGNTIYF TGCGCCAGCAGCCAGGGGACATTTGGAAACACCATATATTTT
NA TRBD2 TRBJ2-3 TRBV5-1 CASKTSSTDTQYF TGCGCCAGCAAGACTAGCAGCACAGATACGCAGTATTTT
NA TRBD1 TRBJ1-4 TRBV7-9 CASSSYRGSIGEKLFF TGTGCCAGCAGCTCATACAGGGGATCGATCGGGGAAAAACTGTTTTTT
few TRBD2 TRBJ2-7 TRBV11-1 CASSLGGGSSYEQYF TGTGCCAGCAGCTTGGGCGGGGGGAGCTCCTACGAGCAGTACTTC
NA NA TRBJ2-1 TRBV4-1 CASSQGTQNYNEQFF TGCGCCAGCAGCCAAGGGACACAGAACTACAATGAGCAGTTCTTC
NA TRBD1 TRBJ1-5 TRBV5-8 CASSGTGTGGNQPQHF TGTGCCAGCAGCGGTACCGGGACAGGGGGCAATCAGCCCCAGCATTTT
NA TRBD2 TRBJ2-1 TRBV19 CASSSATSGSYNEQFF TGTGCCAGTAGTTCAGCGACTAGCGGCTCCTACAATGAGCAGTTCTTC
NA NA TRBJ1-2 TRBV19 CASSIQGGNYGYTF TGTGCCAGTAGTATTCAGGGAGGGAACTATGGCTACACCTTC
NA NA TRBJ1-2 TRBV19 CASSSRRPGANYGYTF TGTGCCAGTAGTTCCCGTCGTCCGGGGGCTAACTATGGCTACACCTTC
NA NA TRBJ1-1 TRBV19 CASSTGHLNTEAFF TGTGCCAGTAGTACAGGACACTTGAACACTGAAGCTTTCTTT
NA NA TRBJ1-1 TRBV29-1 CSVELAGPEAFF TGCAGCGTTGAACTAGCCGGGCCTGAAGCTTTCTTT
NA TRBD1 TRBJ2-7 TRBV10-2 CASSEETGAAYEQYF TGCGCCAGCAGTGAGGAGACAGGGGCTGCCTACGAGCAGTACTTC
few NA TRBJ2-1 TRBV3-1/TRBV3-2 CASSPNTRGEQFF TGTGCCAGCAGCCCGAATACTAGAGGTGAGCAGTTCTTC
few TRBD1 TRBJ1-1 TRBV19 CASSIGGLNRGKPEAFF TGTGCCAGTAGTATTGGGGGCCTCAACAGGGGGAAGCCTGAAGCTTTCTTT
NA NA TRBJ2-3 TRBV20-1 CSASRQKKAPIDTQYF TGCAGTGCTAGTAGACAGAAGAAGGCCCCCATAGATACGCAGTATTTT
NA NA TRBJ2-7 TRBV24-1 CATTKTDKTYEQYF TGTGCCACCACTAAAACCGACAAAACCTACGAGCAGTACTTC
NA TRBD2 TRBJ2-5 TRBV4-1 CASSQGGSGGLAGIETQYF TGCGCCAGCAGCCAAGGGGGGAGTGGGGGACTAGCGGGTATCGAGACCCAGTACTTC
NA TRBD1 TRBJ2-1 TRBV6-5 CASLTGQSHNEQFF TGTGCCAGCCTAACGGGACAGAGCCACAATGAGCAGTTCTTC
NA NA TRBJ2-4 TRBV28 CASSLEQVGAKNIQYF TGTGCCAGCAGTTTGGAACAGGTCGGCGCCAAAAACATTCAGTACTTC
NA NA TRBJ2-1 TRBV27 CASSFRRGPTNEQFF TGTGCCAGCAGTTTCCGGCGGGGGCCCACCAATGAGCAGTTCTTC
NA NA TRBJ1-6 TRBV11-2 CASSPTESNSPLHF TGTGCCAGCAGCCCGACAGAGTCGAATTCACCCCTCCACTTT
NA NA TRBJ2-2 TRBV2 CASSEQGQNTGELFF TGTGCCAGCAGTGAACAGGGACAGAACACCGGGGAGCTGTTTTTT
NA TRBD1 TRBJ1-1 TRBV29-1 CSVILRQGRTEAFF TGCAGCGTTATTCTACGACAGGGGAGAACTGAAGCTTTCTTT
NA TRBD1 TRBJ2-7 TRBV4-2 CASSPIGGRSSYEQYF TGTGCCAGCAGCCCGATAGGGGGCCGCAGCTCCTACGAGCAGTACTTC
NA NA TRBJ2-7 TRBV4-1 CASSQDQWTSYEQYF TGCGCCAGCAGCCAAGATCAATGGACTTCTTACGAGCAGTACTTC
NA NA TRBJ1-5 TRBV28 CASSLPPNQPQHF TGTGCCAGCAGTTTACCCCCTAATCAGCCCCAGCATTTT
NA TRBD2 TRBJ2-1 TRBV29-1 CSDWGGAVDNEQFF TGCAGCGACTGGGGGGGAGCCGTCGACAATGAGCAGTTCTTC
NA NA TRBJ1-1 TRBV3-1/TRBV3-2 CASSRTPGHLNTEAFF TGTGCCAGCAGCCGAACCCCGGGACACCTGAACACTGAAGCTTTCTTT
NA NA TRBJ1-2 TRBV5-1 CASSLEGAGGYTF TGCGCCAGCAGCTTGGAAGGGGCGGGAGGCTACACCTTC
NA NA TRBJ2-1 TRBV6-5 CASSYSQRAYNEQFF TGTGCCAGCAGTTACTCCCAAAGAGCCTACAATGAGCAGTTCTTC
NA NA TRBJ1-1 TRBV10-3 CAISEYSYEAFF TGTGCCATCAGTGAGTATTCCTATGAAGCTTTCTTT
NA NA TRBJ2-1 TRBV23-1 CASSPVNEQFF TGCGCCAGCAGTCCTGTCAATGAGCAGTTCTTC
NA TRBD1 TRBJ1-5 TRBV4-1 CASSQEGQGGQPQHF TGCGCCAGCAGCCAAGAGGGGCAGGGGGGTCAGCCCCAGCATTTT
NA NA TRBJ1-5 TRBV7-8 CASSQQGNAINQPQHF TGTGCCAGCAGCCAGCAGGGGAACGCGATCAATCAGCCCCAGCATTTT